This TCR beta chain was obtained from a study of graft-versus-host responses after intestinal transplantation listed by TCRdb under 2021. Regarding the complete study: Recipients received multivisceral, liver-intestinal, or isolated intestinal transplants. The cohort enrolled around 25 intestinal transplant recipients including one retransplant, and a few patients lacking pretransplant specimens were excluded. Instead of going to the commercial service, samples from a few later patients were sequenced in-house on an Illumina MiSeq and processed with MiXCR. Every recipient was given anti-thymocyte globulin induction, followed by roughly 3 years of maintenance tacrolimus and steroids. After intestinal transplantation, graft-versus-host and host-versus-graft alloreactive T cell clones were followed in the graft, circulation and bone marrow using bulk TCR-beta CDR3 sequencing. To identify alloreactive clones, pre-transplant mixed lymphocyte reaction products were sequenced and compared with unstimulated pre-transplant donor and recipient T cells. A peak of at least 4% donor T cells among recipient peripheral blood mononuclear cells was the definition used for donor T cell macrochimerism. Paper-wide results and their limitations: GvH clones turned up in recipient bone marrow, with some appearing earlier in ileal mucosa or blood, a pattern consistent with an intestinal mucosal origin. High GvH to HvG T cell clonal ratios were observed in the allografts of patients with donor T cell macrochimerism. Peak levels of circulating GvH clones were associated with declines in HvG clones early after transplant. The conclusions were limited by the relatively low number and heterogeneity of the intestinal transplant patients.

Library method: the immunoSEQ multiplex PCR assay. For most patients, genomic DNA was isolated with the Qiagen DNeasy Blood and Tissue Kit and sent frozen to Adaptive Biotechnologies for TCR sequencing. High-throughput TCR-beta CDR3 sequencing of genomic DNA from most patients was performed by Adaptive Biotechnologies. For the original study's pipeline: TCR sequencing data were retrieved from Adaptive's ImmunoSEQ software for roughly 17 patients, whereas three other patients were processed with MiXCR and VDJtools. To correct CD4 versus CD8 sorting errors, sequences present in both subsets at a frequency ratio below 5:1 were removed. CDR3 nucleotide sequences shared between donor and recipient were removed because the origin of such sequences could not be assigned. To count as alloreactive, a clone needed at least 2-fold expansion over unstimulated cells and a minimum CFSE-low frequency of 0.002% (template counts) or 0.001% (read counts). Clones were considered mappable if detected in sequenced pre-transplant spleen, lymph node, or MLR CFSE-low populations of the donor or recipient. Cumulative frequency of alloreactive clones was calculated as a percentage of all sequences weighted by copy number. In TCRdb, the immuneACCESS table is reduced to in-frame sequences with V and J assigned. These tables do not hold every clone; where another copy was compared, an unresolved V gene accounts for under half, and the others remain unexplained. V, J and clone size are those of that table, while D and trimming were read from the DNA. This sample comprises tens of thousands of clones, approximately 94% of them detected only once. In total, the top ten clones hold more than 0.3% of the sample.

V lost 1 base and J lost 2 bases, and the count of bases not matched to a germline gene is 6. Taken from the germline V gene, the CDR1 and CDR2 loops are SGHDN and FVKESK. From cysteine to phenylalanine, the CDR3 is 16 amino acids long. Only the CDR3 part of the read is kept: 48 bases, read in frame from the first base. Comment on this clone: This clone's antigen is unknown. No much larger clone is present one base from it, and per-base qualities are unavailable.

Per the publication, the time point label means: cells obtained before transplantation from donor or recipient. CD3+CD4+ and CD3+CD8+ populations were FACS-sorted from unstimulated pre-transplant donor and recipient cells taken from spleen or lymph nodes. This clonotype was obtained from a human donor who was the organ donor for an intestinal transplant. The rearrangement combines TRBV14 with TRBJ2-3; 7 of the junction bases match TRBD1. The sample was unstimulated CD4+ T cells sorted from spleen or lymph node cells, taken before transplant. The CDR3 reads as follows: CASSQARGRFTDTQYF. The nucleotides are TGTGCCAGCAGCCAAGCGAGGGGGCGATTCACAGATACGCAGTATTTT.